This T cell receptor beta chain appears in the sequencing data of a study of chemoradiotherapy in HPV16-positive cancers. Produced via immunoSEQ multiplex PCR; TCRdb's table is partial and in-frame only. The sample contains around 6,400 clones, approximately 70% of which appear only once. The CDR3 consists of 16 residues. CDR1 is MGHRA, CDR2 YSYEKL, per germline. The V end lost 0 bases, the J end lost 0 bases, and 12 bases lay between the germline ends. This clone was found a few times. The chain employs TRBV4-1 and TRBJ2-7; a possible D gene is TRBD1 (6 bases). The material was obtained from a patient who underwent chemoradiotherapy. This TCR came from a human donor with HPV-associated anogenital cancer. The CDR3 protein is CASSQDTGHSSYEQYF. CDR3 in DNA: TGCGCCAGCAGCCAAGATACAGGGCATAGCTCCTACGAGCAGTACTTC.